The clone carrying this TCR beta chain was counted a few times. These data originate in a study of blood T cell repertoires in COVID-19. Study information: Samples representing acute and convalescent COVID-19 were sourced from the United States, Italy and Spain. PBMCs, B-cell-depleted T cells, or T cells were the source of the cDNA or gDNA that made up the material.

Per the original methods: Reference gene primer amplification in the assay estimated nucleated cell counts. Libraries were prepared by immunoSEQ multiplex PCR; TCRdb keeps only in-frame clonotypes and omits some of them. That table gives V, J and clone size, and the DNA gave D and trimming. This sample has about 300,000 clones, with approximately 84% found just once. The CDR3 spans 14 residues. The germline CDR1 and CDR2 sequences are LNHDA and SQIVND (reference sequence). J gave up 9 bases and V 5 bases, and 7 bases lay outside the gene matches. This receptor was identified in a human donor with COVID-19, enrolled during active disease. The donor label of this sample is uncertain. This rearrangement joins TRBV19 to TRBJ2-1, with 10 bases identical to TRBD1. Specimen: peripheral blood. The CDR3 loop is CASSWTGGQAEQFF. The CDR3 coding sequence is TGTGCCAGTAGTTGGACAGGGGGGCAGGCTGAGCAGTTCTTC.